This record concerns one T cell receptor (beta chain) sequence. This sample was included in a study of blood T cell repertoires in COVID-19. Study information: From T cells, B-cell-depleted T cells, or PBMCs came the material, which was cDNA or gDNA.

Clones were read by immunoSEQ multiplex PCR, and TCRdb kept only the in-frame ones, dropping some. The sample holds approximately 230,000 clones; 80% to 90% are singletons and the top ten take 20%. The V and J ends lost 6 bases and 5 bases, in that order; junction bases with no gene match: 13. The CDR3 runs 16 residues. The germline V gene has CDR1 SGHTA and CDR2 FQGNSA. Sequencing was done on a sample of peripheral blood. This clonotype originated in a man in his thirties or forties with active or convalescent COVID-19. The V gene is TRBV7-2, the J gene TRBJ1-2, with 9 bases fitting TRBD1. The CDR3 sequence: CASRPPGQGSSYGYTF. The CDR3 region has the DNA TGTGCCAGCAGACCACCGGGACAGGGCTCTTCGTATGGCTACACCTTC. Supplemented by reference TRBV7-2 and TRBJ1-2, the full variable domain reads GAGVSQSPSNKVTEKGKDVELRCDPISGHTALYWYRQSLGQGLEFLIYFQGNSAPDKSGLPSDRFSAERTGGSVSTLTIQRTQQEDSAVYLCASRPPGQGSSYGYTFGSGTRLTVV.